The 26 T cell receptor beta chains given below trace back to one sample, sequenced in a study of blood T cells in healthy people across ages. Then a second PCR, running about 7 to 11 cycles, was carried out with a sample-barcoded 5' primer and a J-beta primer mix. TCRdb fed the 5' RACE reads into MiXCR, producing one record per CDR3 protein. Among around 1,800,000 distinct CDR3 sequences listed, 35% to 50% were seen once. Sequences were obtained from blood. The receptor source for this set is a human donor in good health.

The table lists this clonotype with a few counts. The rearrangement joins TRBV7-2 to TRBJ2-5, with no clear D. The CDR3 extends over 14 amino acids. Trimming took off 2 bases at V and 6 bases at J, with 13 bases between the two ends. CDR1 and CDR2 (germline): SGHTA, FQGNSA. CDR3 bases: TGTGCCAGCAGCTTACTATCCCAAGGGCAGACCCAGTACTTC. Amino acid sequence: CASSLLSQGQTQYF.

This clonotype was counted a few times. CDR3 amino acids: CASSFIEAFF. The CDR3 bases are TGTGCCAGCAGCTTCATTGAAGCTTTCTTT. The chain joins TRBV7-9 to TRBJ1-1; D is uncertain. The germline CDR1 and CDR2 sequences are SEHNR and FQNEAQ (reference sequence). V was trimmed by 3 bases and J by 7 bases, leaving 3 bases between them. The length of the CDR3 is 10 residues.

J is TRBJ2-3 and V is TRBV10-3; D not resolved. The CDR3 is 15 amino acids. Trimming shortened V by 5 bases and J by 2 bases, and 14 bases separated the two germline ends. Germline values: CDR1 ENHRY, CDR2 SYGVKD. The chain's CDR3 is CAISPSGRPTDTQYF. CDR3 coding DNA: TGTGCCATCAGTCCCTCGGGCAGACCCACAGATACGCAGTATTTT.

The gene calls are TRBV20-1 and TRBJ1-5; D not certain. From germline, CDR1 is DFQATT and CDR2 SNEGSKA (reference sequence). The CDR3 has 13 residues. Trimming took off 5 bases at V and 3 bases at J, with 11 bases between the two ends. Here the CDR3 reads CSAGKGNNQPQHF. CDR3 sequence (DNA): TGCAGTGCTGGTAAGGGTAACAATCAGCCCCAGCATTTT.

This clonotype was picked up a small number of times. The rearrangement links TRBV27 to TRBJ2-1, with 14 bases that match TRBD2. Germline V gene lookup returns CDR1 MNHEY and CDR2 SMNVEV (reference sequence). The CDR3 contains 15 residues. The V segment lost 7 bases and the J segment 5 bases; nucleotides outside the gene matches: 4. CDR3 sequence (DNA): TGTGCCAGCAAACCGGGACTAGCGGGGGACAATGAGCAGTTCTTC. Translation: CASKPGLAGDNEQFF.

The sample holds a few counts of this clonotype. The J gene is TRBJ1-2, the V gene TRBV5-6; D is perhaps TRBD1 (5 bases). V lost 4 bases to trimming and J lost 4 bases, with 17 bases between them. This CDR3 comprises 15 residues. Per the germline V gene, CDR1 is SGHDT and CDR2 is YYEEEE. The CDR3 nucleotides read TGTGCCAGCAGCATCGAAGGGACGAAGGGCTATGGCTACACCTTC. Its protein product is CASSIEGTKGYGYTF.

The chain joins TRBV7-2 to TRBJ1-2; D perhaps matches TRBD1 (5 bases). Germline V gene lookup returns CDR1 SGHTA and CDR2 FQGNSA. This CDR3 is 17 amino acids long. The germline V and J ends were trimmed by 1 base and 5 bases, with 20 bases remaining between them. The CDR3 spells CASSLVQGATRAYGYTF. In DNA, the CDR3 is TGTGCCAGCAGCTTAGTTCAGGGTGCGACTCGGGCTTATGGCTACACCTTC.

The genes are TRBV5-6 and TRBJ2-1, with TRBD2 identical over 12 bases. This CDR3 spans 20 amino acids. Germline V gene sequence: CDR1 SGHDT, CDR2 YYEEEE. Trimming cost V 5 bases and J 4 bases; bases outside gene matches: 19. The CDR3 loop reads CASSPSLLAGGRDYYNEQFF. The CDR3 DNA follows: TGTGCCAGCAGTCCCTCCTTACTAGCGGGGGGCCGAGACTATTACAATGAGCAGTTCTTC.

The sample holds a few counts of this clonotype. The chain links TRBV12-3 or TRBV12-4 to TRBJ2-5, with D perhaps TRBD2 (5 bases). The CDR3 runs 15 residues. Deletions cut 3 bases from V and 5 bases from J, with 16 bases between. The CDR3 DNA reads TGTGCCAGCAGTTTTTGGCGGGCTGGTGGTGAGACCCAGTACTTC. Protein product: CASSFWRAGGETQYF.

This chain links TRBV20-1 with TRBJ2-7; possibly TRBD1 for D (5 bases). This CDR3 is 14 amino acids long. Germline V CDR1 and CDR2: DFQATT, SNEGSKA (reference sequence). Trimming stripped 0 bases from V and 5 bases from J, with 14 bases between. The CDR3 region has the DNA TGCAGTGCTAGAGAGAGAAGGGGTCCTGACGAGCAGTACTTC. Translated: CSARERRGPDEQYF.

The chain carries TRBV12-3 or TRBV12-4 and TRBJ2-1; D gene ambiguous. CDR3 length: 11 amino acids. Trimming took off 3 bases at V and 12 bases at J, with 9 bases between the two ends. In DNA, the CDR3 is TGTGCCAGCAGTTTGTCCAAAAGGCAGTTCTTC. It encodes CASSLSKRQFF.

The chain has TRBV24-1 and TRBJ1-5, with 9 positions matching TRBD1. There are 17 residues in the CDR3. The germline V gene has CDR1 KGHDR and CDR2 SFDVKD. The junction had 9 bases not matched to a gene; V was cut back by 1 base and J by 6 bases. The CDR3 DNA reads TGTGCCACCAGTGATTTCCATCAGAACAGGGGGCGTCAGCCCCAGCATTTT. It codes for CATSDFHQNRGRQPQHF.

This rearrangement joins TRBV7-6 to TRBJ1-1; D unclear. V gave up 5 bases and J gave up 5 bases, with 15 bases separating them. The CDR3 spans 14 residues. Germline V CDR1 and CDR2: SGHVS, FNYEAQ. The CDR3 region has the DNA TGTGCCAGCAGCCTATTCGGGGTAGGGACTGAAGCTTTCTTT. Protein product: CASSLFGVGTEAFF.

V is TRBV6-2 or TRBV6-3 and J is TRBJ2-1; 7 bases map to TRBD2. The CDR3 contains 15 residues. The junction had 8 bases not matched to a gene; V was cut back by 6 bases and J by 3 bases. Germline CDR1 reads MNHEY; CDR2 reads SVGEGT. Written as DNA, the CDR3 is TGTGCCAGCAGAAAGCGGGACTCATACTACAATGAGCAGTTCTTC. Residues: CASRKRDSYYNEQFF.

This clonotype was seen many times. The chain has TRBV29-1 and TRBJ2-7; weak D call: TRBD1 (5 bases). Germline V lookup: CDR1 SQVTM, CDR2 ANQGSEA. V lost 4 bases to trimming and J lost 0 bases, with 13 bases between them. The CDR3 contains 14 residues. CDR3 region: CSVAPQGISYEQYF. The DNA of the CDR3 is TGCAGCGTTGCCCCCCAGGGTATCTCCTACGAGCAGTACTTC.

In this sample, this clonotype turned up a few times. The chain combines TRBV20-1 with TRBJ2-3, with 9 bases lining up with TRBD2. The CDR3 loop spans 16 amino acids. Losses at the gene ends were 3 bases for V and 2 bases for J; bases not matched to a gene: 9. CDR1 is DFQATT and CDR2 is SNEGSKA in the germline V gene (reference sequence). The DNA of the CDR3 is TGCAGTGCTAGGTCCCGTAGCGGGGGCCTCACAGATACGCAGTATTTT. This sequence encodes CSARSRSGGLTDTQYF.

This clonotype was counted a few times. The chain couples TRBV10-3 to TRBJ2-5; 10 positions match TRBD1. The germline V gene encodes CDR1 ENHRY and CDR2 SYGVKD. Unmatched junction bases numbered 6, after V lost 6 bases and J lost 5 bases. This CDR3 spans 14 amino acids. The CDR3 DNA reads as TGTGCCATCAGGGACAGGGGGAGATTGGAGACCCAGTACTTC. The encoded protein is CAIRDRGRLETQYF.

This clonotype was seen more than once but under ten times. This chain joins TRBV13 and TRBJ1-1; D call uncertain. Germline values: CDR1 PRHDT, CDR2 FYEKMQ (reference sequence). V lost 8 bases to trimming and J lost 0 bases, with 10 bases between them. There are 13 residues in the CDR3. This CDR3 reads CASGGMVNTEAFF. CDR3 nucleotide sequence: TGTGCCAGCGGAGGTATGGTGAACACTGAAGCTTTCTTT.

V usage is TRBV5-5 and J usage is TRBJ2-5; perhaps TRBD1 as D (7 bases). The CDR3 runs 13 residues. V lost 5 bases and J 5 bases, leaving 13 bases between the germline ends. The germline V gene has CDR1 SGHKS and CDR2 YYEKEE (reference sequence). CDR3 nucleotides: TGTGCCAGCAGGTCACAGGGGAGGGAGACCCAGTACTTC. Amino acid sequence: CASRSQGRETQYF.

V gene TRBV4-3 combines with J gene TRBJ2-2; perhaps D is TRBD1 or TRBD2 (5 bases each). In germline, CDR1 is LGHNA, CDR2 YSLEER. V was trimmed by 0 bases and J by 4 bases, leaving 6 bases between them. The CDR3 is 14 residues long. The CDR3 DNA reads TGCGCCAGCAGCCAAGAGAGGGGCACCGGGGAGCTGTTTTTT. This gives the protein CASSQERGTGELFF.

This clonotype was detected once. The CDR3 is CSASGADGTHEQYF. The CDR3 nucleotides are TGCAGTGCTAGCGGGGCGGACGGGACCCACGAGCAGTACTTC. The V and J genes are TRBV20-1 and TRBJ2-4, with D perhaps matching TRBD1 or TRBD2 (5 bases each). The J call may not be correct, given that the DNA end is closer to TRBJ2-7. CDR1 and CDR2 (germline): DFQATT, SNEGSKA (reference sequence). CDR3 length equals 14 residues.

Only a few counts were recorded for this clonotype. The rearrangement links TRBV5-1 to TRBJ2-3; 8 bases are a match to TRBD1. The CDR3 is made up of 14 amino acids. J was trimmed by 5 bases and V by 3 bases; bases with no gene match: 5. Germline CDR1 SGHRS, CDR2 YFSETQ. The CDR3 DNA reads TGCGCCAGCAGCTACGGACAGGGTCAAGATACGCAGTATTTT. Protein sequence: CASSYGQGQDTQYF.

The CDR3 spells CSAYTDNTEAFF. The CDR3 DNA reads TGCAGTGCCTACACGGATAACACTGAAGCTTTCTTT. The V gene is TRBV20-1, the J gene TRBJ1-1; D unresolved. Germline V gene sequence: CDR1 DFQATT, CDR2 SNEGSKA (reference sequence). Trimming left V 6 bases short and J 2 bases short, with 10 bases between. This CDR3 comprises 12 residues.

The rearrangement links TRBV5-1 to TRBJ2-5; D possibly corresponds to TRBD2 (6 bases). CDR1 SGHRS and CDR2 YFSETQ come from the germline V gene. This CDR3 has 13 residues. Between the trimmed V and J ends, which lost 6 bases and 4 bases, there was a span of 13 bases. The CDR3 DNA is TGCGCCAGCAACCCGGGGGACGGAGAGACCCAGTACTTC. Encoded protein: CASNPGDGETQYF.

V is TRBV20-1 and J is TRBJ2-1; possibly TRBD2 for D (5 bases). Trimming pared 5 bases from V and 12 bases from J, leaving 14 bases between. Germline V gene sequence: CDR1 DFQATT, CDR2 SNEGSKA (reference sequence). The CDR3 consists of 11 residues. The CDR3 coding sequence is TGCAGTGCTTCCTCCGGACTGTGGCAGTTCTTC. This gives the protein CSASSGLWQFF.

The CDR3 nucleotides are TGCAGCGTCGCTGGACAGAACACTGAAGCTTTCTTT. It codes for CSVAGQNTEAFF. The chain combines TRBV29-1 with TRBJ1-1; perhaps TRBD1 as D (5 bases). Germline CDR1 reads SQVTM; CDR2 reads ANQGSEA. Trimming pared 6 bases from V and 1 base from J, leaving 9 bases between. The CDR3 runs 12 residues.